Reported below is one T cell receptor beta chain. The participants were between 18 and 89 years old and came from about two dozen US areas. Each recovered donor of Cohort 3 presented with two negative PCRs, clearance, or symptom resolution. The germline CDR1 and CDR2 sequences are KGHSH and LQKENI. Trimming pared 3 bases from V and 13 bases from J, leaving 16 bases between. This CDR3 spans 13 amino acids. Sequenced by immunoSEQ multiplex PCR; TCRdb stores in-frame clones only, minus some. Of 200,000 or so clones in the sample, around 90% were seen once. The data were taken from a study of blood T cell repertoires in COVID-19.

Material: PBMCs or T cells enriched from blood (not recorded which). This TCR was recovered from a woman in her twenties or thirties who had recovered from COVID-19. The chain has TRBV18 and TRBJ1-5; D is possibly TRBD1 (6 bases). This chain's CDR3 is CASSPPDSPKQHF. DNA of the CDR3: TGTGCCAGCTCACCCCCGGACAGTCCCAAGCAGCATTTT. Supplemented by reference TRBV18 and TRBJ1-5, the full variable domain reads NAGVMQNPRHLVRRRGQEARLRCSPMKGHSHVYWYRQLPEEGLKFMVYLQKENIIDESGMPKERFSAEFPKEGPSILRIQQVVRGDSAAYFCASSPPDSPKQHFGDGTRLSIL.